A selection of T cell receptor beta chains follows, all from one sample in a study of T cells in Graves' hyperthyroidism and ophthalmopathy. MiXCR, run by TCRdb on the multiplex PCR reads, gives a single entry per CDR3 protein. The repertoire holds 380,000 or so distinct CDR3 sequences, with approximately 19% as singletons. Sequencing was carried out using blood. The receptors were gathered from a woman younger than 35 with Graves' hyperthyroidism. CDR3s include the opening cysteine and the closing phenylalanine or tryptophan. Each record gives: V gene, CDR3 length, J gene, clone size, D gene, CDR3 DNA, CDR3 protein. A D gene is named only where the DNA matches it firmly. The listing skips clone size in some rows; elsewhere it reads once, few, many or a size class.

TRBV28	13	TRBJ2-7	many	-	TGTGCCAGCAGTCCAAACGCCCGGGACAATGTGTACTTC	CASSPNARDNVYF
TRBV6-2/TRBV6-3	13	TRBJ1-5	-	TRBD1	TGTGCCGGAGGGACAGAGGTTAATCAGCCCCAGCATTTT	CAGGTEVNQPQHF
TRBV27	17	TRBJ1-1	many	-	TGTGCCAGCAGTCCACAGCCCTGGGACACCGTTAACACTGAAGCTTTCTTT	CASSPQPWDTVNTEAFF
TRBV12-3/TRBV12-4	12	TRBJ1-6	many	-	TGTGCCAGCAGGCCTGATAATTCACCCCTCCACTTT	CASRPDNSPLHF
TRBV29-1	11	TRBJ2-5	-	-	TGCAGCGTAACAGGGCTTGAGACCCAGTACTTC	CSVTGLETQYF
TRBV20-1	16	TRBJ1-3	many	TRBD1	TGCAGTGCCAGCCGGACAGGAGAATACTCTGGAAACACCATATATTTT	CSASRTGEYSGNTIYF
TRBV18	14	TRBJ2-7	many	-	TGTGCCAGCTCACCACCGGGGTCAGCGAGCGAGCAGTACTTC	CASSPPGSASEQYF
TRBV6-1	12	TRBJ2-5	many	-	TGTGCCAGCGGGGGGCGGAAAGAGACCCAGTACTTC	CASGGRKETQYF
TRBV6-1	15	TRBJ1-3	many	-	TGTGCCAGCAGCCTCACAGCGAACTCTGGAAACACCATATATTTT	CASSLTANSGNTIYF
TRBV20-1	13	TRBJ2-7	-	TRBD1	TGCAGTGCTAAAGGACAGGCTGGCTACGAGCAGTACTTC	CSAKGQAGYEQYF
TRBV19	14	TRBJ1-6	few	-	TGTGCCAGTAGTAGGAATTTGGACAGATCACCCCTCCACTTT	CASSRNLDRSPLHF
TRBV20-1	14	TRBJ2-5	many	-	TGCAGTGCTCCCCGGGACGGGCCAATCGAGACCCAGTACTTC	CSAPRDGPIETQYF
TRBV24-1	15	TRBJ1-5	-	-	TGTGCCACCAGCGTTCTCTTAAACCGCAATCAGCCCCAGCATTTT	CATSVLLNRNQPQHF
TRBV20-1	14	TRBJ1-5	many	-	TGCAGTGCTAGAGAACGGCAGGGCAATCAGCCCCAGCATTTT	CSARERQGNQPQHF
TRBV27	17	TRBJ1-2	many	TRBD1	TGTGCCAGCAGTTTACGCAGGGGGGACAGGCATGCCTATGGCTACACCTTC	CASSLRRGDRHAYGYTF
TRBV12-3/TRBV12-4	13	TRBJ1-2	-	-	TGTGCCAGCAGTTTATTAACTAATATAGGCTACACCTTC	CASSLLTNIGYTF